Below, 13 T cell receptor beta chains from the same sample are listed, as sequenced in a study of control samples from healthy donors and cancer patients. Clones were sequenced by immunoSEQ multiplex PCR, and TCRdb holds only the in-frame ones, with some missing. This table holds 160,000 or so clones, 92% found once. The sequenced sample was blood. The receptors were gathered from a woman aged 25 to 39 in good health.

This chain uses TRBV19 with TRBJ2-5; D may match TRBD1 or TRBD2 (5 bases each). Germline CDR1 and CDR2: LNHDA and SQIVND (reference sequence). The CDR3 consists of 15 residues. V dropped 3 bases and J dropped 2 bases, with 13 bases sitting between them. The CDR3 nucleotides are TGTGCCAGTAGTATCGTGGGACGGCGGCAAGAGACCCAGTACTTC. Its translation: CASSIVGRRQETQYF.

This chain uses TRBV1 with TRBJ2-7. TRBV1 is a documented pseudogene. CDR3 length equals 14 residues. Written as DNA, the CDR3 is TGCACCAGCAGCCAAGTGAAGGGATGGGACGAGCAGTACTTC. Amino acids: CTSSQVKGWDEQYF.

The V and J genes are TRBV24-1 and TRBJ2-2, with TRBD1 as a possible D gene (7 bases). This CDR3 has 17 residues. Trimming pared 4 bases from V and 5 bases from J, leaving 19 bases between. In germline, CDR1 is KGHDR, CDR2 SFDVKD. The CDR3 region has the DNA TGTGCCACCAGTGAATTTGGCAACAGGGGAGGAACCGGGGAGCTGTTTTTT. Protein product: CATSEFGNRGGTGELFF.

This rearrangement joins TRBV27 to TRBJ2-7; the D is unclear. Trimming removed 0 bases from V and 7 bases from J, with 19 bases in between. The CDR3 length is 16 residues. The germline V gene encodes CDR1 MNHEY and CDR2 SMNVEV (reference sequence). As DNA, the CDR3 is TGTGCCAGCAGTTTATCACTTAGTATATACGAAGGGGAGCAGTACTTC. It is translated as CASSLSLSIYEGEQYF.

V and J are TRBV4-1 and TRBJ1-1; 8 bases map to TRBD1. The CDR3 totals 16 residues. V shed 4 bases and J 0 bases; nucleotides not matched to a gene: 7. The germline CDR1 and CDR2 sequences are MGHRA and YSYEKL. The CDR3: CASSPWQGAMNTEAFF. The CDR3 coding sequence is TGCGCCAGCAGCCCCTGGCAGGGGGCGATGAACACTGAAGCTTTCTTT.

This sequence joins TRBV27 and TRBJ2-5, with D uncertain. The germline V gene has CDR1 MNHEY and CDR2 SMNVEV (reference sequence). This CDR3 has 14 residues. V was trimmed by 0 bases and J by 0 bases, leaving 5 bases between them. CDR3 bases: TGTGCCAGCAGTTTATCGGGTAACCAAGAGACCCAGTACTTC. Translating it yields CASSLSGNQETQYF.

The rearrangement joins TRBV27 to TRBJ2-7; 9 bases match TRBD2. Germline CDR1 reads MNHEY; CDR2 reads SMNVEV (reference sequence). The CDR3 spans 16 residues. V lost 4 bases and J lost 2; bases outside the gene matches: 9. As DNA, the CDR3 is TGTGCCAGCAGTTCCCCCGGACTAGCGCTTCCCTACGAGCAGTACTTC. Encoded protein: CASSSPGLALPYEQYF.

This chain connects TRBV5-4 to TRBJ2-7, with TRBD1 as a possible D gene (5 bases). Germline V gene data show CDR1 as SGHNT and CDR2 as YYREEE (reference sequence). V was shortened by 4 bases and J by 1 base, with 12 bases between the two germline ends. The CDR3 has 14 amino acids. CDR3 nucleotides: TGTGCCAGCAGCGACGACAGAGTTTCCTACGAGCAGTACTTC. Translation: CASSDDRVSYEQYF.

The V gene is TRBV19, the J gene TRBJ2-2, with D tentatively TRBD1 (6 bases). Trimming cost V 5 bases and J 5 bases, with 21 bases left between them. CDR1 and CDR2 (germline): LNHDA, SQIVND (reference sequence). CDR3 size: 17 residues. The CDR3 coding sequence is TGTGCCAGTAGTTCCCCACAGGGTAGTTTAATAACCGGGGAGCTGTTTTTT. The encoded protein is CASSSPQGSLITGELFF.

V is TRBV11-2 and J is TRBJ2-7; weak D call: TRBD2 (5 bases). Deletions cut 0 bases from V and 2 bases from J, with 11 bases between. Germline V lookup: CDR1 SGHAT, CDR2 FQNNGV. The CDR3 sequence is 15 residues long. Here the CDR3 reads CASSLEEGAAYEQYF. The CDR3 region has the DNA TGTGCCAGCAGCTTAGAAGAGGGAGCGGCCTACGAGCAGTACTTC.

The V gene is TRBV27, the J gene TRBJ1-5; unclear D gene. The germline V gene has CDR1 MNHEY and CDR2 SMNVEV (reference sequence). CDR3 length: 15 residues. Trimming removed 5 bases at V and 3 bases at J, with 14 bases between. CDR3 DNA: TGTGCCAGCAGTCTCCCCCGGGGTAACAATCAGCCCCAGCATTTT. This sequence encodes CASSLPRGNNQPQHF.

The chain has TRBV7-9 and TRBJ2-3, with 10 positions matching TRBD2. V was clipped by 5 bases and J by 4 bases; unmatched bases: 6. Looked up from germline, CDR1 is SEHNR and CDR2 is FQNEAQ (reference sequence). This CDR3 has 15 amino acids. The CDR3: CASSLLAGEADTQYF. CDR3 in DNA: TGTGCCAGCAGCCTCCTAGCGGGAGAAGCAGATACGCAGTATTTT.

This clone was seen just once. The V gene is TRBV28, the J gene TRBJ1-4, with 7 bases matching TRBD1. Germline trimming cut 2 bases from V and 3 bases from J; bases unmatched to any gene: 6. Germline lookup yields CDR1 MDHEN and CDR2 SYDVKM. The length of the CDR3 is 16 residues. The CDR3 protein is CASSLVLGQANEKLFF. CDR3 nucleotides: TGTGCCAGCAGTTTAGTTCTCGGACAGGCTAATGAAAAACTGTTTTTT.